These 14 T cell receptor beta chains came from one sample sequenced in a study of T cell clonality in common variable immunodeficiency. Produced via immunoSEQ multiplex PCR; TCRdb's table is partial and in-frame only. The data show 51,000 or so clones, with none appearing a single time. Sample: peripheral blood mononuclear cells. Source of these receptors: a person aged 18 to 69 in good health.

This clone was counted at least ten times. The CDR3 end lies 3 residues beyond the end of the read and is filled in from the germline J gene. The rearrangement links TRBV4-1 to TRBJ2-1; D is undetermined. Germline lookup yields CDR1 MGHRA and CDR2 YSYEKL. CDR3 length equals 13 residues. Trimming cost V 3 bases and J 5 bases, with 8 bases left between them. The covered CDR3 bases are TGCGCCAGCAGCCAGCACTCGAACAATGAG. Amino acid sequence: CASSQHSNNE. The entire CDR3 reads CASSQHSNNEQFF.

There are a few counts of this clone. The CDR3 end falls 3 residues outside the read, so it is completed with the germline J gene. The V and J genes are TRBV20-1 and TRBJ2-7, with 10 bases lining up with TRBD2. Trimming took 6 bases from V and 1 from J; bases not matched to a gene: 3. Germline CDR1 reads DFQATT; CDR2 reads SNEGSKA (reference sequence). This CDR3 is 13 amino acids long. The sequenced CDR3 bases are TGCAGTGCCCGGACTAGCGGTTCCTACGAG. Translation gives CSARTSGSYE. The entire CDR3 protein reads CSARTSGSYEQYF.

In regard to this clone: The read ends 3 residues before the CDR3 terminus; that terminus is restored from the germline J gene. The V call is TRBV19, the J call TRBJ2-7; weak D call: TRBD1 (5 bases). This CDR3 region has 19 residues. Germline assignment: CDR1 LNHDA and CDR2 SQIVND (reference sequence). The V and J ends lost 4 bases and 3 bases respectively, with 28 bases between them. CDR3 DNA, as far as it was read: TGTGCCAGTAGTAGAAAAGGGGCAGCAGAGACCGTCCTAATCTACGAG. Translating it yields CASSRKGAAETVLIYE. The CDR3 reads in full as CASSRKGAAETVLIYEQYF.

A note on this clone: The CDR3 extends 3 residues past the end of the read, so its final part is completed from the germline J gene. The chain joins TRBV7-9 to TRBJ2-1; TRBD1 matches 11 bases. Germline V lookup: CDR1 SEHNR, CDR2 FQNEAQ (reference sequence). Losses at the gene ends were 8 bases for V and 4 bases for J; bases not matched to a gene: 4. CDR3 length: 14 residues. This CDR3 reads CASPGTGGYNEQFF. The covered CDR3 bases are TGTGCCAGCCCCGGGACAGGGGGGTACAATGAG.

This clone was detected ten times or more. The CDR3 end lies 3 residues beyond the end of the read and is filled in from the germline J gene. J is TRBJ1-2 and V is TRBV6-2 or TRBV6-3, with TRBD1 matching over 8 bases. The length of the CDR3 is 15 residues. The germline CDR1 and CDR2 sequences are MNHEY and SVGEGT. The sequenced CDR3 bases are TGTGCCAGCAGTTCCGCTACGACAGGGGTAGGAGGC. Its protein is CASSSATTGVGG. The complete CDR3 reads CASSSATTGVGGYTF.

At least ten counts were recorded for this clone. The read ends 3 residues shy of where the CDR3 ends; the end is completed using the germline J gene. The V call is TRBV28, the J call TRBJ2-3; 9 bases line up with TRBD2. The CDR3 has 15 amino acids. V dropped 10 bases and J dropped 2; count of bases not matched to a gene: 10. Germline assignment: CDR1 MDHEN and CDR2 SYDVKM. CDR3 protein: CATSASGDYTDTQYF. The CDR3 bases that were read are TGTGCCACCAGCGCTAGCGGGGACTACACAGATACG. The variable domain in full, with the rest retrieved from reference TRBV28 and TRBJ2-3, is DVKVTQSSRYLVKRTGEKVFLECVQDMDHENMFWYRQDPGLGLRLIYFSYDVKMKEKGDIPEGYSVSREKKERFSLILESASTNQTSMYLCATSASGDYTDTQYFGPGTRLTVL.

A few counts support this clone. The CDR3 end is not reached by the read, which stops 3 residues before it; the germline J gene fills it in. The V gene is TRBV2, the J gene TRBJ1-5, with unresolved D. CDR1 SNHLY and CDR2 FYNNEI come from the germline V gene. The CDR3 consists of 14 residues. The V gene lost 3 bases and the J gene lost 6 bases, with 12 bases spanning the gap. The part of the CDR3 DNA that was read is TGTGCCAGCAGTGACTACATACGGGGTCAGCCC. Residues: CASSDYIRGQP. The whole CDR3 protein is CASSDYIRGQPQHF.

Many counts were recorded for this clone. The sequenced CDR3 bases are TGTGCCTGGAGTGTGTTAGCGGGAGCGGGCGAG. Translating gives CAWSVLAGAGE. The whole CDR3 protein is CAWSVLAGAGEQYF. The rearrangement uses TRBV30 and TRBJ2-7, with TRBD2 identical over 9 bases. The CDR3 is cut off 3 residues early in the read; its end comes from the germline J gene. The V gene's germline CDR1 is GTSNPN and CDR2 SVGIG (reference sequence). The CDR3 runs to 14 residues. With V trimmed by 0 bases and J by 6 bases, 6 bases remained unmatched.

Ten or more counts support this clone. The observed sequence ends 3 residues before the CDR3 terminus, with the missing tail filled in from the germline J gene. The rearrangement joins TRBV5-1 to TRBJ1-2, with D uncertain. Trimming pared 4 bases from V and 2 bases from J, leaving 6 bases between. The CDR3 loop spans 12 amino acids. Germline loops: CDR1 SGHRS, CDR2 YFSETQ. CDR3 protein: CASSTENYGYTF. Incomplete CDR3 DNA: TGCGCCAGCAGCACAGAAAACTATGGC. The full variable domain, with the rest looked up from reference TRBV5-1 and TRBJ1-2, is KAGVTQTPRYLIKTRGQQVTLSCSPISGHRSVSWYQQTPGQGLQFLFEYFSETQRNKGNFPGRFSGRQFSNSRSEMNVSTLELGDSALYLCASSTENYGYTFGSGTRLTVV.

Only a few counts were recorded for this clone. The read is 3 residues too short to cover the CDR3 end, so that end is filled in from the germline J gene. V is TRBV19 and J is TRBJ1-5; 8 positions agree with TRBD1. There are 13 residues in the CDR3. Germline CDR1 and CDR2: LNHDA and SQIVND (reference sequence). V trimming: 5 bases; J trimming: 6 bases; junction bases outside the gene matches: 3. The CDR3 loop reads CASSGTGLQPQHF. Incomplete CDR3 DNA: TGTGCCAGTAGTGGGACAGGTCTTCAGCCC.

CDR3 region: CASSTDRRYEQYF. The sequenced CDR3 bases are TGCGCCAGCAGCACCGACAGACGGTACGAG. The chain couples TRBV5-1 to TRBJ2-7; tentatively, D is TRBD1 (5 bases). Read sequence stops 3 residues before the CDR3 end, and the germline J gene provides the missing end. Germline V gives CDR1 SGHRS, CDR2 YFSETQ. The length of the CDR3 is 13 residues. The V end lost 4 bases, the J end lost 4 bases, and 12 bases lay between the germline ends.

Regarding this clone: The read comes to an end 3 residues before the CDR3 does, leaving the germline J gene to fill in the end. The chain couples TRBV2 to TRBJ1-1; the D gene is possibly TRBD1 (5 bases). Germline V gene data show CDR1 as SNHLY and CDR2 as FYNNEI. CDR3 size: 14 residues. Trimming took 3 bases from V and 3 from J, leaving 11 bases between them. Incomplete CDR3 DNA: TGTGCCAGCAGTGATAGAGGAGGGGACACTGAA. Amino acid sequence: CASSDRGGDTE. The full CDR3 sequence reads CASSDRGGDTEAFF.

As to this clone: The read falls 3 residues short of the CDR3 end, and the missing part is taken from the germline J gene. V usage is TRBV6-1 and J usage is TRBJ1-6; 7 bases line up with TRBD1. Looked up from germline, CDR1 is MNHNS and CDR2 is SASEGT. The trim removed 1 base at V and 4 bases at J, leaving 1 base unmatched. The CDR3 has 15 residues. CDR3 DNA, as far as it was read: TGTGCCAGCAGTGAAGACAGGGGATATAATTCACCC. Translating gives CASSEDRGYNSP. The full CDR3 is CASSEDRGYNSPLHF.

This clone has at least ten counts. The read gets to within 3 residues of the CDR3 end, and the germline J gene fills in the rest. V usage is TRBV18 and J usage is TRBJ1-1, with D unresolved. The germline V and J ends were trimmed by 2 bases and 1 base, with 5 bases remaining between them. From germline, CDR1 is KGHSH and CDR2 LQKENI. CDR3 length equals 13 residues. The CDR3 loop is CASSPTQNTEAFF. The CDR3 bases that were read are TGTGCCAGCTCACCAACACAGAACACTGAA. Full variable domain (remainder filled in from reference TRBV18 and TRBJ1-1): NAGVMQNPRHLVRRRGQEARLRCSPMKGHSHVYWYRQLPEEGLKFMVYLQKENIIDESGMPKERFSAEFPKEGPSILRIQQVVRGDSAAYFCASSPTQNTEAFFGQGTRLTVV.